These 20 T cell receptor beta chains were sequenced from one sample in a study of T cell responses to AZD1222 COVID-19 vaccine (dated by TCRdb to 2020 to 2022). Libraries were made using the immunoSEQ multiplex PCR assay. Entries here come from immuneACCESS through TCRdb and include only in-frame sequences with V and J called. Some clones fail to appear in such tables; in the studies checked, an unresolved V gene covers under half of the shortfall, and the cause of the remainder is unknown. The sample yields 120,000 to 150,000 clones; about 90% were counted once. The ten largest clones take up approximately 3.7% of the sample. Reading the label with the study, this specimen's time point is: baseline before first vaccination. Sequences were derived from peripheral blood, sampled on day 0 of AZD1222 vaccination. These TCRs come from an adult in good health.

The rearrangement links TRBV6-5 to TRBJ2-7; 8 positions agree with TRBD2. The CDR3 loop spans 15 amino acids. Per germline, CDR1 MNHEY and CDR2 SVGAGI. The J segment lost 2 bases and the V segment lost 2 bases, leaving 5 bases of the junction unmatched. The CDR3 spells CASSYGLAGAYEQYF. The CDR3 DNA reads TGTGCCAGCAGTTACGGGCTAGCGGGTGCCTACGAGCAGTACTTC.

This clone has a handful of counts. This chain links TRBV11-2 with TRBJ2-1; weak D call: TRBD1 (6 bases). The length of the CDR3 is 14 residues. Germline V gene sequence: CDR1 SGHAT, CDR2 FQNNGV. V lost 5 bases and J 9 bases, leaving 17 bases between the germline ends. The CDR3 sequence: CASSENRDYGEQFF. The CDR3 DNA reads TGTGCCAGCAGCGAAAACAGGGATTACGGTGAGCAGTTCTTC.

The chain combines TRBV27 with TRBJ1-1, with D perhaps TRBD1 (5 bases). V lost 4 bases, J lost 9 bases, and 15 bases lay in between. Germline CDR1 is MNHEY and CDR2 is SMNVEV (reference sequence). CDR3 length: 13 amino acids. The CDR3 nucleotides are TGTGCCAGCAGTTACAGGACGCATCAGAAAGCTTTCTTT. Protein sequence: CASSYRTHQKAFF.

The chain carries TRBV10-3 and TRBJ2-7, with D perhaps TRBD2 (5 bases). The CDR3 is 14 amino acids. V was trimmed by 7 bases and J by 1 base, leaving 14 bases between them. CDR1 and CDR2 from the germline V gene are ENHRY and SYGVKD. CDR3 DNA: TGTGCCATCAACGAGGGCGGTTCTTCCTACGAGCAGTACTTC. It encodes CAINEGGSSYEQYF.

This clone came up once. The CDR3 spells CASSLVGRNYGYTF. CDR3 DNA: TGTGCCAGCAGCTTGGTTGGGAGAAACTATGGCTACACCTTC. The V call is TRBV5-4, the J call TRBJ1-2; D is undetermined. From germline, CDR1 is SGHNT and CDR2 YYREEE (reference sequence). The CDR3 has 14 amino acids. With 0 bases removed from V and 2 bases from J, the gap between germline ends came to 8 bases.

This chain uses TRBV29-1 with TRBJ2-3, with D unresolved. The CDR3 spans 12 residues. Trimming cost V 4 bases and J 2 bases, with 7 bases left between them. CDR1 and CDR2 (germline): SQVTM, ANQGSEA. CDR3 protein: CSVAPTTDTQYF. The CDR3 nucleotides read TGCAGCGTTGCCCCTACCACAGATACGCAGTATTTT.

Points on this clone: Other DNA variants within this sample encode the same CDR3. The rearrangement joins TRBV19 to TRBJ2-1; a weak D match, TRBD1 (6 bases). CDR3 length: 15 amino acids. Trimming pared 6 bases from V and 0 bases from J, leaving 12 bases between. Germline-derived CDR1 and CDR2 are LNHDA and SQIVND (reference sequence). The CDR3 sequence: CASREDRSSYNEQFF. DNA for the CDR3: TGTGCCAGTAGGGAGGACAGAAGCTCCTACAATGAGCAGTTCTTC.

CDR3 DNA: TGTGCCAGCAGCGCGACCGGGACAGGGGGCTATGGCTACACCTTC. Its translation is CASSATGTGGYGYTF. V gene TRBV5-8 combines with J gene TRBJ1-2, with TRBD1 matching 11 bases. Losses at the gene ends were 4 bases for V and 4 bases for J; bases not matched to a gene: 6. The V gene's germline CDR1 is SGHTS and CDR2 YDEGEE. The CDR3 runs 15 residues.

The chain has TRBV18 and TRBJ2-3, with D uncertain. In germline, CDR1 is KGHSH, CDR2 LQKENI. This CDR3 region has 12 residues. V lost 5 bases, J lost 3 bases, and 6 bases lay in between. The CDR3 reads CASSSPTDTQYF. CDR3 DNA: TGTGCCAGCTCAAGCCCGACAGATACGCAGTATTTT.

CDR3 loop: CASSENYEQYF. The CDR3 DNA follows: TGTGCCAGCAGCGAGAACTACGAGCAGTACTTC. The rearrangement uses TRBV6-5 and TRBJ2-7; D is ambiguous. Trimming pared 6 bases from V and 3 bases from J, leaving 6 bases between. CDR3 length: 11 amino acids. CDR1 MNHEY and CDR2 SVGAGI come from the germline V gene.

The V gene is TRBV29-1, the J gene TRBJ2-3, with TRBD1 matching 10 bases. The CDR3 is 16 amino acids. The germline CDR1 and CDR2 sequences are SQVTM and ANQGSEA. With 4 bases clipped from V and 3 bases from J, the junction kept 10 bases outside the gene matches. CDR3 in amino acids: CSVVPPGTGATDTQYF. DNA of the CDR3: TGCAGCGTTGTCCCCCCCGGGACAGGGGCTACAGATACGCAGTATTTT.

This sequence joins TRBV4-2 and TRBJ2-7; the match to TRBD1 covers 10 bases. V shed 3 bases, J shed 5 bases, and the junction held 7 bases outside the gene matches. Germline CDR1 LGHNA, CDR2 YNFKEQ. This CDR3 spans 15 amino acids. The DNA of the CDR3 is TGTGCCAGCAGCCAGTTGGGGACAGGGGTCCACGAGCAGTACTTC. This sequence encodes CASSQLGTGVHEQYF.

The genes are TRBV6-1 and TRBJ2-7, with unresolved D. CDR1 is MNHNS, CDR2 SASEGT, per germline. The CDR3 sequence is 15 residues long. V was shortened by 6 bases and J by 0 bases, with 15 bases between the two germline ends. CDR3 sequence reads: CASSLDRHSSYEQYF. The CDR3 region has the DNA TGTGCCAGCAGCTTAGACCGTCATAGCTCCTACGAGCAGTACTTC.

This clone was found once. This sequence joins TRBV7-9 and TRBJ2-7; 11 bases are a match to TRBD2. The V segment lost 4 bases and the J segment 3 bases; nucleotides outside the gene matches: 2. This CDR3 is built from 14 residues. Germline assignment: CDR1 SEHNR and CDR2 FQNEAQ (reference sequence). CDR3 loop: CASSSSGRLYEQYF. The DNA of the CDR3 is TGTGCCAGCAGCTCTAGCGGGAGGCTCTACGAGCAGTACTTC.

The rearrangement joins TRBV20-1 to TRBJ2-2; tentatively, D is TRBD2 (6 bases). The V gene lost 3 bases and the J gene lost 8 bases, with 16 bases spanning the gap. The CDR3 totals 14 residues. Germline CDR1 and CDR2: DFQATT and SNEGSKA (reference sequence). The CDR3 nucleotides read TGCAGTGCTAGTGCTCGACTAGTTGCTGGGGAGCTGTTTTTT. Translation: CSASARLVAGELFF.

The rearrangement links TRBV18 to TRBJ1-2; no reliable D call. The germline gives CDR1 KGHSH, CDR2 LQKENI. The CDR3 spans 15 residues. Trimming took 0 bases from V and 2 from J, leaving 10 bases between them. The CDR3 DNA reads as TGTGCCAGCTCACCACCCCGGACGGAGAACTATGGCTACACCTTC. Amino acids: CASSPPRTENYGYTF. The variable domain in full, completed from reference TRBV18 and TRBJ1-2, reads NAGVMQNPRHLVRRRGQEARLRCSPMKGHSHVYWYRQLPEEGLKFMVYLQKENIIDESGMPKERFSAEFPKEGPSILRIQQVVRGDSAAYFCASSPPRTENYGYTFGSGTRLTVV.

The chain combines TRBV5-1 with TRBJ1-6; no clear D. CDR1 is SGHRS and CDR2 is YFSETQ in the germline V gene. The CDR3 length is 17 residues. Trimming stripped 2 bases from V and 9 bases from J, with 21 bases between. The CDR3 spells CASSLNPDSTVGSPLHF. CDR3 nucleotides: TGCGCCAGCAGCTTAAACCCGGACTCGACCGTAGGTTCACCCCTCCACTTT.

The rearrangement joins TRBV12-3 or TRBV12-4 to TRBJ1-1; D is undetermined. V was shortened by 6 bases and J by 5 bases, with 13 bases between the two germline ends. The CDR3 is made up of 13 amino acids. CDR3: CASSPLEGTEAFF. The CDR3 coding sequence is TGTGCCAGCAGCCCCTTGGAAGGGACTGAAGCTTTCTTT.

The chain employs TRBV6-5 and TRBJ1-4, with TRBD1 identical over 9 bases. Germline assignment: CDR1 MNHEY and CDR2 SVGAGI. V lost 7 bases, J lost 5 bases, and 5 bases stayed unmatched. This CDR3 region has 14 residues. Here the CDR3 reads CASTDGQGNEKLFF. The CDR3 DNA reads TGTGCCAGCACCGATGGACAGGGGAATGAAAAACTGTTTTTT.

This clone was seen just once. This sequence joins TRBV19 and TRBJ1-2, with TRBD1 matching over 7 bases. The germline V gene has CDR1 LNHDA and CDR2 SQIVND (reference sequence). The J segment lost 4 bases and the V segment lost 6 bases, leaving 8 bases of the junction unmatched. This CDR3 spans 14 amino acids. The DNA of the CDR3 is TGTGCCAGTAGAGACCAAGGGACAGTCTATGGCTACACCTTC. Amino acids: CASRDQGTVYGYTF. The complete variable domain, with remaining parts taken from reference TRBV19 and TRBJ1-2, reads DGGITQSPKYLFRKEGQNVTLSCEQNLNHDAMYWYRQDPGQGLRLIYYSQIVNDFQKGDIAEGYSVSREKKESFPLTVTSAQKNPTAFYLCASRDQGTVYGYTFGSGTRLTVV.